This TCR beta chain was retrieved from a study of human T cells and chemical hapten exposure. Study overall: The use of 2% DPC on approximately 2 cm by approximately 2 cm of upper inner arm skin constituted sensitization.

V was pared by 1 base and J by 5 bases, with 14 bases between. This CDR3 region has 15 residues. TCRdb itself ran the RACE reads through MiXCR, one entry per CDR3 protein. The repertoire holds about 360,000 distinct CDR3 sequences, with roughly 4.8% as singletons. Time point meaning: patch test 1, 2 weeks after DPC sensitization. The treatment denotes: therapeutic diphenylcyclopropenone sensitization with weekly scalp DPC. Study-wide findings and caveats: Expanded TCRs were compared with controls, and the expanded TCRs formed significantly more large CDR3 similarity clusters. All donors were alopecia patients, so their immunity may differ from that of healthy people. Unchanged with DPC sensitization were TCRs above 1 in 1000 frequency.

This clonotype was counted ten times or more. Its antigen remains unidentified. The sequencing used whole blood, collected in connection with sensitization to the hapten diphenylcyclopropenone (DPC). The TCR comes from a woman between 45 and 60 years old with alopecia areata. Some clones in this sample may be carry-over from other donors' samples. The chain uses TRBV12-3 or TRBV12-4 and TRBJ2-5; D not certain. DNA for the CDR3: TGTGCCAGCAGTTTAGGGACCGAACTGGGGGAGACCCAGTACTTC. As protein: CASSLGTELGETQYF.